This T cell receptor (beta chain) comes out of a study of blood T cell repertoires in COVID-19. Study-level background: PBMCs, B-cell-depleted T cells, or T cells provided the cDNA or gDNA that made up the material.

The trim removed 2 bases at V and 4 bases at J, leaving 10 bases unmatched. CDR3 length: 16 residues. Germline CDR1 LGHDT, CDR2 YNNKEL (reference sequence). The assay was immunoSEQ multiplex PCR, and TCRdb's table has in-frame clones only and misses some. The sample contains about 240,000 clones, 70% to 90% of which appear only once. The rearrangement joins TRBV3-1 (or the pseudogene TRBV3-2) to TRBJ2-7, with 8 bases identical to TRBD1. The sequenced sample consisted of peripheral blood. The TCR was taken from a man aged 45-60 years with COVID-19, enrolled during active disease. CDR3 loop: CASSQTRTGNFYEQYF. The CDR3 region has the DNA TGTGCCAGCAGCCAAACCCGGACAGGGAACTTTTACGAGCAGTACTTC.